The 17 T cell receptor beta chains below all came from one sample that was sequenced in a study of blood T cell repertoires in COVID-19 (dated by TCRdb to between 2020 and 2021). Library generation was performed with the immunoSEQ multiplex PCR assay. The table was pulled from immuneACCESS by TCRdb, which kept in-frame rearrangements only. Such tables lose some clones; where checked, under half of the loss comes from unresolved V genes, and the rest has no known cause. This sample holds tens of thousands of clones; under 90% were observed only once. The ten largest clonotypes hold roughly 4.5% of the sample. The specimen was peripheral blood. The receptors originated from a woman aged 55 to 70 with acute or convalescent COVID-19.

The CDR3 region is CASSPGQGQYYGYTF. CDR3 coding DNA: TGTGCCAGCAGCCCAGGCCAGGGGCAATACTATGGCTACACCTTC. This sequence joins TRBV7-8 and TRBJ1-2; D possibly corresponds to TRBD1 (6 bases). The CDR3 is 15 amino acids. In germline, CDR1 is SGHVS, CDR2 FQNEAQ. V was pared by 5 bases and J by 3 bases, with 16 bases between. Based on the CDR3 plus reference TRBV7-8 and TRBJ1-2, the full variable domain is GAGVSQSPRYKVAKRGQDVALRCDPISGHVSLFWYQQALGQGPEFLTYFQNEAQLDKSGLPSDRFFAERPEGSVSTLKIQRTQQEDSAVYLCASSPGQGQYYGYTFGSGTRLTVV.

This clone was seen a single time. V usage is TRBV7-2 and J usage is TRBJ2-5, with TRBD2 matching over 13 bases. CDR1 and CDR2 (germline): SGHTA, FQGNSA. The CDR3 consists of 16 residues. The ends lost 5 bases at V and 7 bases at J; junction bases unmatched: 10. CDR3 residues: CASSPGTSGDSGTQYF. The CDR3 DNA follows: TGTGCCAGCAGCCCCGGGACTAGCGGGGACTCCGGGACCCAGTACTTC.

This rearrangement joins TRBV11-2 to TRBJ2-1; D not certain. Deletions cut 0 bases from V and 0 bases from J, with 9 bases between. Germline lookup yields CDR1 SGHAT and CDR2 FQNNGV. This CDR3 is built from 16 residues. DNA of the CDR3: TGTGCCAGCAGCTTAGATTTCCGTAACTCCTACAATGAGCAGTTCTTC. Amino acid sequence: CASSLDFRNSYNEQFF.

The chain employs TRBV11-3 and TRBJ2-7; 10 bases match TRBD2. The junction had 11 bases not matched to a gene; V was cut back by 0 bases and J by 3 bases. The CDR3 runs to 18 residues. Germline V gene data show CDR1 as SGHNT and CDR2 as YENEEA. CDR3 sequence (DNA): TGTGCCAGCAGCTTAGATCGTTTCGAGCGGGAGGGTCACTACGAGCAGTACTTC. It codes for CASSLDRFEREGHYEQYF.

This chain joins TRBV19 and TRBJ1-4; 8 nucleotides line up with TRBD1. CDR1 LNHDA and CDR2 SQIVND come from the germline V gene (reference sequence). J was trimmed by 11 bases and V by 6 bases; bases with no gene match: 8. This CDR3 region has 13 residues. CDR3 coding DNA: TGTGCCAGTAGGGTGACAGGGGTCAGCAAACTGTTTTTT. Protein product: CASRVTGVSKLFF.

The V gene is TRBV5-1, the J gene TRBJ2-2, with 10 positions matching TRBD2. The V and J ends lost 3 bases and 5 bases, in that order; junction bases with no gene match: 7. The CDR3 runs to 16 residues. Germline V gene lookup returns CDR1 SGHRS and CDR2 YFSETQ. The CDR3 coding sequence is TGCGCCAGCAGCTCGTTGATTAGCGGGGGGACCGGGGAGCTGTTTTTT. As protein: CASSSLISGGTGELFF.

This clone came up once. The junction departs from the called germline gene at one end, perhaps through a read error. V gene TRBV28 combines with J gene TRBJ1-2; unclear D gene. This CDR3 has 13 residues. The V gene's germline CDR1 is MDHEN and CDR2 SYDVKM. The CDR3 DNA sequence: TGTGCCAGCAGCTTATCCGAACTCTATGGCTACACCTTC. Protein product: CASSLSELYGYTF.

The V and J genes are TRBV5-1 and TRBJ1-6; D might be TRBD1 (6 bases). V shed 0 bases and J shed 12 bases, with 13 bases lying between them. The V gene's germline CDR1 is SGHRS and CDR2 YFSETQ. The CDR3 covers 14 residues. CDR3 in DNA: TGCGCCAGCAGCTTGGACAGGGCTTCACTACCCCTCCACTTT. It specifies CASSLDRASLPLHF. Full variable domain (rest looked up from reference TRBV5-1 and TRBJ1-6): KAGVTQTPRYLIKTRGQQVTLSCSPISGHRSVSWYQQTPGQGLQFLFEYFSETQRNKGNFPGRFSGRQFSNSRSEMNVSTLELGDSALYLCASSLDRASLPLHFGNGTRLTVT.

The V gene is TRBV6-4, the J gene TRBJ1-6; D remains ambiguous. From germline, CDR1 is MRHNA and CDR2 SNTAGT. This CDR3 region has 14 residues. Trimming left V 8 bases short and J 1 base short, with 9 bases between. The CDR3 here is CASSRESYNSPLHF. Written as DNA, the CDR3 is TGTGCCAGCTCGCGGGAATCCTATAATTCACCCCTCCACTTT.

This rearrangement joins TRBV7-9 to TRBJ2-7; D remains ambiguous. Germline lookup yields CDR1 SEHNR and CDR2 FQNEAQ (reference sequence). There are 12 residues in the CDR3. The V gene lost 2 bases and the J gene lost 5 bases, with 7 bases spanning the gap. Here the CDR3 DNA reads TGTGCCAGCAGCTTATTATTTGACGAGCAGTACTTC. It translates to CASSLLFDEQYF.

This clone appeared once. The chain links TRBV2 to TRBJ1-2; D is unclear. Germline assignment: CDR1 SNHLY and CDR2 FYNNEI. The V and J ends lost 6 bases and 0 bases respectively, with 8 bases between them. This CDR3 spans 13 amino acids. The CDR3 protein is CASSREPNYGYTF. CDR3 sequence (DNA): TGTGCCAGCAGCCGAGAACCTAACTATGGCTACACCTTC.

With respect to this clone: Other DNA sequences in this sample translate to the same CDR3. J is TRBJ2-2 and V is TRBV3-1 (or the pseudogene TRBV3-2), with D unresolved. The CDR3 loop spans 13 amino acids. Germline-derived CDR1 and CDR2 are LGHDT and YNNKEL (reference sequence). Trimming took off 3 bases at V and 6 bases at J, with 8 bases between the two ends. The CDR3 bases are TGTGCCAGCAGCCAGGGTCGGGCCGGGGAGCTGTTTTTT. It encodes CASSQGRAGELFF.

The CDR3 protein is CSVRFRAGPFTEAFF. CDR3 bases: TGCAGCGTGAGGTTTCGGGCAGGGCCTTTCACTGAAGCTTTCTTT. The chain recombines TRBV29-1 with TRBJ1-1, with a tentative D call TRBD1 (5 bases). Trimming left V 6 bases short and J 4 bases short, with 21 bases between. Germline loops: CDR1 SQVTM, CDR2 ANQGSEA. This CDR3 comprises 15 residues.

The chain employs TRBV5-1 and TRBJ1-2; no clear D. CDR3 size: 15 residues. Trimming pared 0 bases from V and 5 bases from J, leaving 14 bases between. Germline V gene data show CDR1 as SGHRS and CDR2 as YFSETQ. The CDR3 sequence is CASSLGEGGGYGYTF. DNA for the CDR3: TGCGCCAGCAGCTTGGGGGAGGGCGGTGGATATGGCTACACCTTC.

The V and J genes are TRBV19 and TRBJ2-5, with 7 nucleotides matching TRBD2. The CDR3 sequence is 14 residues long. Looked up from germline, CDR1 is LNHDA and CDR2 is SQIVND (reference sequence). V gave up 8 bases and J gave up 5 bases; unmatched junction bases: 11. As DNA, the CDR3 is TGTGCCAGTGGCCGGGGGGAGCCGGGGGAGACCCAGTACTTC. This codes for CASGRGEPGETQYF.

The genes are TRBV10-2 and TRBJ1-1; D ambiguous. Trimming removed 3 bases from V and 0 bases from J, with 11 bases in between. CDR1 and CDR2 from the germline V gene are WSHSY and SAAADI. The CDR3 totals 15 residues. The DNA of the CDR3 is TGCGCCAGCAGTGACAGCGCCCTCATGAACACTGAAGCTTTCTTT. Translating gives CASSDSALMNTEAFF.

This rearrangement joins TRBV19 to TRBJ1-4; 10 bases line up with TRBD1. This CDR3 region has 15 residues. In germline, CDR1 is LNHDA, CDR2 SQIVND (reference sequence). The V segment lost 7 bases and the J segment 6 bases; nucleotides outside the gene matches: 8. This CDR3 is CASKWAGTGDEKLFF. The CDR3, as DNA: TGTGCCAGTAAATGGGCCGGGACAGGGGATGAAAAACTGTTTTTT. The full variable domain, completed using reference TRBV19 and TRBJ1-4, is DGGITQSPKYLFRKEGQNVTLSCEQNLNHDAMYWYRQDPGQGLRLIYYSQIVNDFQKGDIAEGYSVSREKKESFPLTVTSAQKNPTAFYLCASKWAGTGDEKLFFGSGTQLSVL.